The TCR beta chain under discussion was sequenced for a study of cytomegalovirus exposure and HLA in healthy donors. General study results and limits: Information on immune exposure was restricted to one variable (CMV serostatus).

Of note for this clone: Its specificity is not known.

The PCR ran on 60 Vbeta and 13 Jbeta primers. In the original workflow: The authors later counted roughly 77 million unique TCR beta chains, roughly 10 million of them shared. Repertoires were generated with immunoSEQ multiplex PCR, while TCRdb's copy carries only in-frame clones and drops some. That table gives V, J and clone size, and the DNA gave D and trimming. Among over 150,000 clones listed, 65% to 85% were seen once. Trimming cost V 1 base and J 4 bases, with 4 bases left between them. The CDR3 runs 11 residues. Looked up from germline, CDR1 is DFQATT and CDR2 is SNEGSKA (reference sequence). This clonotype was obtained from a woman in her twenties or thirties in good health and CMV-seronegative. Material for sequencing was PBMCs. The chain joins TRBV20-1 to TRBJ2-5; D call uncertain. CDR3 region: CSARVIETQYF. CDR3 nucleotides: TGCAGTGCTAGAGTTATAGAGACCCAGTACTTC.